Listed below are T cell receptor beta chains from one sample, sequenced in a study of T cells in Graves' hyperthyroidism and ophthalmopathy. MiXCR, run by TCRdb on the multiplex PCR reads, gives a single entry per CDR3 protein. The table has about 570,000 distinct CDR3 sequences, about half seen once. Input material: peripheral blood or thyroid tissue (not recorded which). All receptors derive from an adult woman with Graves' disease, either hyperthyroidism or ophthalmopathy (not recorded which). Each CDR3 is given with its conserved first and last residue. A D gene is named only where the DNA matches it firmly. Some rows mark clone size as missing; the rest say once, few, many or name a class of expanded clone.

TRBJ2-7 TRBD2 few TRBV28 TGTGCCGGCAGTTTTAGCGGGAGCCCCTACGAGCAGTACTTC CAGSFSGSPYEQYF
TRBJ2-1 TRBD2 - TRBV12-3/TRBV12-4 TGTGCCAGCAGGCGACTAGCGGAGTACAATGAGCAGTTCTTC CASRRLAEYNEQFF
TRBJ2-7 TRBD2 - TRBV15 TGTGCCACCAGCAGAGATGCGGGGGACTCCTACGAGCAGTACTTC CATSRDAGDSYEQYF
TRBJ1-3 - many TRBV11-2 TGTGCCAGCAGCTTAGATCAAGGGGGAACTTGGAACACCATATATTTT CASSLDQGGTWNTIYF
TRBJ1-2 - - TRBV20-1 TGCAGTGCACCGGACCGGGACACTTCCGGGGACGATGGCTACACCTTC CSAPDRDTSGDDGYTF
TRBJ2-5 - many TRBV24-1 TGTGCCACCGGCGAGGCAGGGTGGGAGACCCAGTACTTC CATGEAGWETQYF
TRBJ2-6 - - TRBV11-1 TGTGCCAGCAGCAAGGTGCACTCTGGGGCCAACGTCCTGACTTTC CASSKVHSGANVLTF
TRBJ1-2 TRBD1 few TRBV20-1 TGCAGTGCTAGGTGGGGGACAGGGGACGGCTACACCTTC CSARWGTGDGYTF
TRBJ1-2 - many TRBV9 TGTGCCAGCAGCGTCTCAGGGGTTTCCAGCTATGGCTACACCTTC CASSVSGVSSYGYTF
TRBJ1-3 TRBD1 - TRBV7-3 TGTGCCTCCGGAAGGTGGGACAGGGTGGGATTCACCATATATTTT CASGRWDRVGFTIYF
TRBJ2-5 - many TRBV20-1 TGCAGTGCTAGTAGCGGGACCCCAGGGGGGGAGACCCAGTACTTC CSASSGTPGGETQYF
TRBJ2-5 TRBD2 - TRBV10-3 TGTGCCATCGGAGCGGGAGGGCGGGAGACCCAGTACTTC CAIGAGGRETQYF
TRBJ1-2 - many TRBV9 TGTGCCAGCAGCGAAAGGGCCGCCGGTGGGGGCTACACCTTC CASSERAAGGGYTF
TRBJ1-1 - many TRBV18 TGTGCCAGCTCTCCCGACAGGTTGTGGACTGAAGCTTTCTTT CASSPDRLWTEAFF
TRBJ2-5 TRBD1 many TRBV5-1 TGCGCCAGCAGCACGGACAGGGTGGAGACCCAGTACTTC CASSTDRVETQYF
TRBJ2-7 - many TRBV4-1 TGCGCCAGCAGCCAAGATCGGACCGACTACGAGCAGTACTTC CASSQDRTDYEQYF
TRBJ2-2 TRBD2 many TRBV13 TGTGCCAGCAGCCCTAGGACTAGCCCGAACACCGGGGAGCTGTTTTTT CASSPRTSPNTGELFF
TRBJ1-2 - few TRBV28 TGTGCCAGCAGTTTCGTATCAGGGTGGGGCTACACCTTC CASSFVSGWGYTF
TRBJ2-7 TRBD2 - TRBV20-1 TGCAGTACGACCGGGACTAGCTACGAGCAGTACTTC CSTTGTSYEQYF
TRBJ2-7 - - TRBV10-3 TGTGCCAGCAGTTACACGTCGTCAAACGACGAGCAGTACTTC CASSYTSSNDEQYF
TRBJ2-7 TRBD2 - TRBV7-2 TGTGCCAGCAGCCAGAGAAGGGGCGCACTAGCGGGGGGTATCGAGCAGTACTTC CASSQRRGALAGGIEQYF
TRBJ2-2 - - TRBV7-9 TGTGCCAGCAGCTTTCCCTCTGGGGGCGGGGAGCTGTTTTTT CASSFPSGGGELFF